These 21 T cell receptor beta chains originate from one sample sequenced in a study of T cells in tumors after PD-1 blockade. The assay was immunoSEQ multiplex PCR, and TCRdb's table has in-frame clones only and misses some. Of roughly 13,000 clones detected, about 67% appear once; the ten largest clones hold 25% to 35%. This specimen was tumor tissue, taken after anti-PD-1 treatment. These receptors originate from a human donor with cutaneous squamous cell carcinoma.

V and J are TRBV7-2 and TRBJ2-3, with TRBD2 identical over 11 bases. CDR1 and CDR2 from the germline V gene are SGHTA and FQGNSA. Trimming removed 5 bases from V and 8 bases from J; junction bases left unmatched: 6. The CDR3 has 14 residues. The CDR3 DNA is TGTGCCAGCAGCACGGGCCTAGCGGGGGGTACGCAGTATTTT. It is translated as CASSTGLAGGTQYF.

This clone was seen a few times. This sequence joins TRBV9 and TRBJ1-5; TRBD1 agrees at 11 bases. The CDR3 spans 17 residues. Losses at the gene ends were 0 bases for V and 9 bases for J; bases not matched to a gene: 11. The germline gives CDR1 SGDLS, CDR2 YYNGEE. In nucleotides, the CDR3 is TGTGCCAGCAGCGTAGACCCGGGACAGGGGGGTTCCGGGCCCCAGCATTTT. Protein sequence: CASSVDPGQGGSGPQHF.

About this clone: The sample carries other DNA sequences with the same CDR3. The J gene is TRBJ1-2, the V gene TRBV7-8; D uncertain. The V end was cut by 1 base, the J end by 4 bases, with 10 bases between. There are 14 residues in the CDR3. In germline, CDR1 is SGHVS, CDR2 FQNEAQ. CDR3 DNA: TGTGCCAGCAGCTTAGTTCAAGGTGGCTATGGCTACACCTTC. This encodes CASSLVQGGYGYTF.

J is TRBJ2-7 and V is TRBV20-1; D perhaps matches TRBD2 (5 bases). Trimming stripped 3 bases from V and 1 base from J, with 7 bases between. This CDR3 spans 12 amino acids. Germline V CDR1 and CDR2: DFQATT, SNEGSKA (reference sequence). CDR3 protein: CSASEGSYEQYF. In DNA form, the CDR3 reads TGCAGTGCTAGTGAGGGATCCTACGAGCAGTACTTC.

The chain employs TRBV29-1 and TRBJ1-1, with D perhaps TRBD1 (5 bases). The CDR3 has 10 residues. Germline V lookup: CDR1 SQVTM, CDR2 ANQGSEA. Trimming pared 7 bases from V and 7 bases from J, leaving 10 bases between. CDR3 region: CSARGDEAFF. CDR3 DNA sequence: TGCAGCGCCAGAGGGGATGAAGCTTTCTTT.

This clone was detected a few times. The genes are TRBV5-4 and TRBJ2-2; 7 nucleotides match TRBD1. Germline V lookup: CDR1 SGHNT, CDR2 YYREEE (reference sequence). This CDR3 is built from 15 residues. Unmatched junction bases numbered 9, after V lost 3 bases and J lost 7 bases. CDR3 DNA sequence: TGTGCCAGCAGCTCCACGAGGGGGCGCATCGGGGAGCTGTTTTTT. As protein: CASSSTRGRIGELFF.

The chain recombines TRBV4-2 with TRBJ1-1, with 8 bases aligning to TRBD1. Germline values: CDR1 LGHNA, CDR2 YNFKEQ. This CDR3 contains 17 residues. With V trimmed by 1 base and J by 0 bases, 7 bases remained unmatched. The CDR3 loop reads CASSQGGQGAVNTEAFF. CDR3 coding DNA: TGTGCCAGCAGCCAAGGGGGTCAGGGGGCAGTGAACACTGAAGCTTTCTTT.

The V and J genes are TRBV6-2 or TRBV6-3 and TRBJ2-1; D unclear. CDR3 length: 18 amino acids. Germline lookup yields CDR1 MNHEY and CDR2 SVGEGT. V gave up 3 bases and J gave up 0 bases, with 18 bases separating them. The CDR3 protein is CASSYLEQPTPSYNEQFF. CDR3 nucleotide sequence: TGTGCCAGCAGTTATCTTGAACAACCGACCCCCTCCTACAATGAGCAGTTCTTC.

The rearrangement uses TRBV6-5 and TRBJ1-1; D gene ambiguous. Germline V gives CDR1 MNHEY, CDR2 SVGAGI. V was pared by 5 bases and J by 6 bases, with 10 bases between. The CDR3 consists of 12 residues. In nucleotides, the CDR3 is TGTGCCAGCAGTAAGACCGACTCTGAAGCTTTCTTT. The encoded protein is CASSKTDSEAFF.

This sequence joins TRBV4-1 and TRBJ2-1; the D gene is possibly TRBD1 (5 bases). Trimming took off 1 base at V and 9 bases at J, with 10 bases between the two ends. This CDR3 is built from 13 residues. Germline V gene data show CDR1 as MGHRA and CDR2 as YSYEKL. The CDR3 DNA follows: TGCGCCAGCAGCCAAGCTCTAAGGGGTGAGCAGTTCTTC. It translates to CASSQALRGEQFF.

The rearrangement links TRBV5-1 to TRBJ2-1, with TRBD2 matching over 7 bases. The CDR3 totals 14 residues. V dropped 5 bases and J dropped 4; count of bases not matched to a gene: 6. CDR1 and CDR2 from the germline V gene are SGHRS and YFSETQ. The CDR3, as DNA: TGCGCCAGCAGTTATAGCGGGCCGTACAATGAGCAGTTCTTC. Residues: CASSYSGPYNEQFF.

The V gene is TRBV3-1 (or the pseudogene TRBV3-2), the J gene TRBJ2-1; 10 bases are shared with TRBD1. The ends lost 8 bases at V and 8 bases at J; junction bases unmatched: 12. This CDR3 comprises 15 residues. In germline, CDR1 is LGHDT, CDR2 YNNKEL (reference sequence). The CDR3 protein is CASQSRDRGMHEQFF. CDR3 DNA: TGTGCCAGCCAGTCCCGGGACAGGGGTATGCATGAGCAGTTCTTC.

Points on this clone: No DNA is shown, since the ends of the CDR3 on it are uncertain; the CDR3 is the one TCRdb lists. The chain has TRBV28 and TRBJ1-2; TRBD1 reflects the table's D call only, with no check against the DNA. The V gene's germline CDR1 is MDHEN and CDR2 SYDVKM. The CDR3 comprises 13 residues, both ends counted. The chain's CDR3 is CASSSSDRFGYTF.

The rearrangement joins TRBV7-6 to TRBJ2-5; D tentatively fits TRBD1 or TRBD2 (5 bases each). Germline V gives CDR1 SGHVS, CDR2 FNYEAQ. The CDR3 has 14 residues. V lost 2 bases, J lost 0 bases, and 7 bases lay in between. CDR3 coding DNA: TGTGCCAGCAGCTTACGGGGCTACCAAGAGACCCAGTACTTC. It translates to CASSLRGYQETQYF.

This chain connects TRBV6-6 to TRBJ1-2; TRBD1 matches at 9 bases. The CDR3 spans 15 residues. The V gene end was trimmed by 5 bases and the J gene end by 4 bases; junction bases not matched to a gene: 8. Germline V gene lookup returns CDR1 MNHNY and CDR2 SVGAGI (reference sequence). CDR3 sequence reads: CASSQATGGSYGYTF. The CDR3 DNA follows: TGTGCCAGCAGTCAAGCGACAGGGGGGAGCTATGGCTACACCTTC.

The J gene is TRBJ2-7, the V gene TRBV9, with a weak D call TRBD1 (6 bases). CDR1 is SGDLS, CDR2 YYNGEE, per germline. The ends were cut back, 3 bases at V and 2 bases at J, with 9 bases in the middle. This CDR3 has 13 amino acids. CDR3: CASSGGTTYEQYF. The CDR3 coding sequence is TGTGCCAGCAGCGGTGGGACAACCTACGAGCAGTACTTC.

This clone was seen a handful of times. This chain links TRBV9 with TRBJ2-5; D may be TRBD2 (6 bases). CDR1 and CDR2 (germline): SGDLS, YYNGEE. The CDR3 has 14 amino acids. Trimming shortened V by 0 bases and J by 1 base, and 7 bases separated the two germline ends. DNA for the CDR3: TGTGCCAGCAGCGTAGAACTAGCCCAAGAGACCCAGTACTTC. Its protein product is CASSVELAQETQYF.

This clone is labeled large. The chain recombines TRBV10-1 with TRBJ1-2, with D perhaps matching TRBD1 (5 bases). This CDR3 contains 12 residues. CDR1 and CDR2 (germline): WNHNN, SYGVQD (reference sequence). With 5 bases removed from V and 5 bases from J, the gap between germline ends came to 9 bases. The CDR3 DNA reads TGCGCCAGCAGTCCAGGGATGTATGGCTACACCTTC. Protein product: CASSPGMYGYTF.

By proportion, this clone is medium-sized. The V and J genes are TRBV5-1 and TRBJ2-5; maybe TRBD2 (5 bases). The CDR3 totals 15 residues. The germline V gene has CDR1 SGHRS and CDR2 YFSETQ. Trimming removed 3 bases at V and 2 bases at J, with 14 bases between. CDR3 sequence (DNA): TGCGCCAGCAGCTCCCAAGGTTGGGAGCAAGAGACCCAGTACTTC. It is translated as CASSSQGWEQETQYF. The complete variable domain, with remaining parts taken from reference TRBV5-1 and TRBJ2-5, reads KAGVTQTPRYLIKTRGQQVTLSCSPISGHRSVSWYQQTPGQGLQFLFEYFSETQRNKGNFPGRFSGRQFSNSRSEMNVSTLELGDSALYLCASSSQGWEQETQYFGPGTRLLVL.

This clone has only one observation. The chain couples TRBV19 to TRBJ2-4, with D perhaps being TRBD1 or TRBD2 (5 bases each). Looked up from germline, CDR1 is LNHDA and CDR2 is SQIVND (reference sequence). The CDR3 has 13 amino acids. V lost 7 bases, J lost 5 bases, and 12 bases lay in between. The CDR3 DNA is TGTGCCAGTACGAGCAGGGAGCAAAACATTCAGTACTTC. It codes for CASTSREQNIQYF.

J is TRBJ2-2 and V is TRBV7-8; D not certain. Germline CDR1 and CDR2: SGHVS and FQNEAQ. The CDR3 covers 17 residues. V lost 1 base and J 2 bases, leaving 14 bases between the germline ends. The CDR3 DNA reads as TGTGCCAGCAGCTTAGTCGGTCGCACCCTAAACACCGGGGAGCTGTTTTTT. Translated, it gives CASSLVGRTLNTGELFF.